These T cell receptor beta chains were read from a single sample in a study of cytomegalovirus exposure and HLA in healthy donors. Repertoires were generated with immunoSEQ multiplex PCR, while TCRdb's copy carries only in-frame clones and drops some. The profile shows around 180,000 clones, approximately 82% of them singletons. Sequenced sample: PBMCs. The receptors come from a woman under 30 in good health and CMV-seropositive. Both conserved end residues are part of each CDR3. D genes are given only for firm matches. Not all rows give a size; the values are once, few, many and, for expanded clones, a class.

>TRBJ2-3|NA|TRBV7-2|NA
TGTGCCAGCAGCTTAGCGGCTCCAAGCACAGATACGCAGTATTTT
CASSLAAPSTDTQYF
>TRBJ1-2|TRBD1|TRBV28|NA
TGTGCCAGCAGTACCCCGACAGGGATGACGGCTGGCTACACCTTC
CASSTPTGMTAGYTF
>TRBJ2-7|NA|TRBV28|NA
TGTGCCAGCAGTCGACAGGTGGTGGGTTCCTACGAGCAGTACTTC
CASSRQVVGSYEQYF
>TRBJ2-5|TRBD2|TRBV28|NA
TGTGCCGGGGCTTCGGGGGGGGAAGAGACCCAGTACTTC
CAGASGGEETQYF
>TRBJ1-5|TRBD1|TRBV5-4|NA
TGTGCCAGCAGCCACCGGACAGGGGATAGAGGCCAGCCCCAGCATTTT
CASSHRTGDRGQPQHF
>TRBJ1-2|TRBD1|TRBV7-9|few
TGTGCCAGCAGCCCCGACAGGGGAGGGTATGGCTACACCTTC
CASSPDRGGYGYTF
>TRBJ2-1|NA|TRBV7-2|NA
TGTGCCAGCACCCACCGGCGGGCATCTTACAATGAGCAGTTCTTC
CASTHRRASYNEQFF
>TRBJ1-1|NA|TRBV11-2|NA
TGTGCCAGCAGCTTTAATCCCCCAGGGGTAGGGTATGGGGACACTGAAGCTTTCTTT
CASSFNPPGVGYGDTEAFF
>TRBJ1-5|NA|TRBV25-1|NA
TGTGCCAGCAGTGACGGGGAAGGGAGCAATCAGCCCCAGCATTTT
CASSDGEGSNQPQHF
>TRBJ1-2|TRBD1|TRBV11-2|NA
TGTGCCAGCAGCTACGGGACAGGGCAAGGCTACACCTTC
CASSYGTGQGYTF
>TRBJ2-7|TRBD2|TRBV27|NA
TGTGCCAGCAGTTTCGGACGGGGGGTGCAGTACTTC
CASSFGRGVQYF
>TRBJ2-2|NA|TRBV4-3|NA
TGCGCCAGCAGCCATGCCGAGGGTCGGGAGCTGTTTTTT
CASSHAEGRELFF
>TRBJ1-5|NA|TRBV19|once
TGTGCCAGTAGTCCCGACAGGAACGGGAATCAGCCCCAGCATTTT
CASSPDRNGNQPQHF
>TRBJ2-3|TRBD2|TRBV5-4|NA
TGTGCCAGCACCCAGGGGACTAGCGGGGTTGGAGATACGCAGTATTTT
CASTQGTSGVGDTQYF
>TRBJ2-5|NA|TRBV12-5|NA
TGTGCTAGTGGCCTTGGCCCCCTCCAGGGACAAGAGACCCAGTACTTC
CASGLGPLQGQETQYF
>TRBJ2-3|TRBD2|TRBV5-1|NA
TGCGCCAGCAGCTTAACGGGACTAGCGGGGGACACGCAGTATTTT
CASSLTGLAGDTQYF
>TRBJ1-1|NA|TRBV2|NA
TGTGCCAGCAGTGAGTTGGGCAGGGGCAGTCCTCACACTGAAGCTTTCTTT
CASSELGRGSPHTEAFF
>TRBJ2-5|NA|TRBV5-1|NA
TGCGCCAGCAGCCTTAACCCCCTGCGAGAGACCCAGTACTTC
CASSLNPLRETQYF
>TRBJ2-1|NA|TRBV7-2|NA
TGTGCCAGCAGCCACTGGGGAGGGGGTAACAATGAGCAGTTCTTC
CASSHWGGGNNEQFF
>TRBJ2-5|NA|TRBV6-5|NA
TGTGCCAGCAGACCCCGACTAGGCGGTTGGGAGACCCAGTACTTC
CASRPRLGGWETQYF
>TRBJ2-3|TRBD2|TRBV7-7|once
TGTGCTAGCAGCCGCGGGGGTCTCCCCACAGATACGCAGTATTTT
CASSRGGLPTDTQYF
>TRBJ2-5|TRBD1|TRBV5-5|NA
TGTGCCAGCAGCTCCACAGGGGGCGCCGAAGAGACCCAGTACTTC
CASSSTGGAEETQYF
>TRBJ2-1|TRBD2|TRBV6-4|NA
TGTGCCAGCAGTGACCAGCGGGGGCCCCTCGGCGAGCAGTTCTTC
CASSDQRGPLGEQFF
>TRBJ2-3|TRBD1|TRBV29-1|few
TGCAGCGTTGAGCAGGTGGACAGGGACGGTGCGCAGTATTTT
CSVEQVDRDGAQYF
>TRBJ1-5|NA|TRBV5-8|once
TGTGCCAGCAGCTTGAGGCAGGATAATTATCAGCCCCAGCATTTT
CASSLRQDNYQPQHF
>TRBJ2-5|NA|TRBV5-6|NA
TGTGCCAGCAGCTTGGTTATCGGGGGAAGCAGAGAGACCCAGTACTTC
CASSLVIGGSRETQYF
>TRBJ1-6|TRBD1|TRBV14|NA
TGTGCCAGCAGTCTCACCCGACAGGGGTATTCACCCCTCCACTTT
CASSLTRQGYSPLHF
>TRBJ2-3|TRBD2|TRBV28|NA
TGTGCCAGCAGCTCCCCGCGGGGGGGTGCAGATACGCAGTATTTT
CASSSPRGGADTQYF
>TRBJ1-2|NA|TRBV19|NA
TGTGCCAGTAGCCCTCAGGGGACGAGGGACTATGGCTACACCTTC
CASSPQGTRDYGYTF
>TRBJ2-4|TRBD1|TRBV4-3|NA
TGCGCCAGCAGCCAAGGCCCGGACAGGGCTAAAAACATTCAGTACTTC
CASSQGPDRAKNIQYF
>TRBJ2-6|NA|TRBV6-1|NA
TGTGCCAGCAGTGAATGGTTCTTCGGGTACTCTGGGGCCAACGTCCTGACTTTC
CASSEWFFGYSGANVLTF
>TRBJ2-1|NA|TRBV6-1|few
TGTGCCAGCAGCGGATACAGGGATATGAATGAGCAGTTCTTC
CASSGYRDMNEQFF
>TRBJ1-2|NA|TRBV7-9|NA
TGTGCCAGCAGTGACGGACAGCGGTTGAGCTATGGCTACACCTTC
CASSDGQRLSYGYTF
>TRBJ2-7|TRBD2|TRBV29-1|NA
TGCAGCGTTGATTCGGGGGGATTCACCTACGAGCAGTACTTC
CSVDSGGFTYEQYF
>TRBJ2-5|NA|TRBV30|NA
TGTGCGCGCAGCGTTGGACAGTCGGTTGGTGAGACCCAGTACTTC
CARSVGQSVGETQYF
>TRBJ2-5|TRBD2|TRBV30|few
TGTGCCTGGAGTGAACTAGCGGAGACCCAGTACTTC
CAWSELAETQYF
>TRBJ2-1|NA|TRBV19|NA
TGTGCCAGTAGGATACGGGATTCCTCCTACAATGAGCAGTTCTTC
CASRIRDSSYNEQFF
>TRBJ1-6|TRBD1|TRBV28|NA
TGTGCCAGCACTGAGGACAGGGACAATTCACCCCTCCACTTT
CASTEDRDNSPLHF
>TRBJ2-3|TRBD1|TRBV18|NA
TGTGCCAGCTCATCAGGGGGTAGGGGCGGAACAGATACGCAGTATTTT
CASSSGGRGGTDTQYF
>TRBJ1-2|TRBD1|TRBV6-5|NA
TGTGCCAGCAGTTACCGGGACAGCTATGGCTACACCTTC
CASSYRDSYGYTF